The 18 T cell receptor beta chains presented below share a single source sample, sequenced in a study of blood T cell repertoires in COVID-19. Clones were sequenced by immunoSEQ multiplex PCR, and TCRdb holds only the in-frame ones, with some missing. The sample yields around 310,000 clones, roughly 90% seen once. Sequencing was carried out using peripheral blood. The source of these receptors is a woman in her thirties or forties with COVID-19, enrolled during active disease.

A few counts support this clone. The rearrangement uses TRBV6-5 and TRBJ2-7; 12 bases match TRBD2. V dropped 4 bases and J dropped 5; count of bases not matched to a gene: 6. This CDR3 comprises 15 residues. Germline lookup yields CDR1 MNHEY and CDR2 SVGAGI. Here the CDR3 reads CASSSETSGSNEQYF. CDR3 nucleotide sequence: TGTGCCAGCAGTTCCGAGACTAGCGGGAGTAACGAGCAGTACTTC.

The chain joins TRBV12-3 or TRBV12-4 to TRBJ1-2; no definite D call. The CDR3 runs to 13 residues. V lost 3 bases and J 1 base, leaving 6 bases between the germline ends. CDR3 amino acids: CASSFGFNYGYTF. The CDR3 nucleotides are TGTGCCAGCAGTTTCGGTTTTAACTATGGCTACACCTTC.

V and J are TRBV7-2 and TRBJ2-7; no reliable D call. Germline CDR1 is SGHTA and CDR2 is FQGNSA. Between the trimmed V and J ends, which lost 5 bases and 0 bases, there was a span of 17 bases. The CDR3 is made up of 16 amino acids. CDR3 amino acids: CASSPGSRPGSYEQYF. CDR3 in DNA: TGTGCCAGCAGCCCGGGTTCCCGACCCGGCTCCTACGAGCAGTACTTC.

The rearrangement joins TRBV27 to TRBJ2-7, with 9 bases lining up with TRBD1. CDR1 and CDR2 (germline): MNHEY, SMNVEV (reference sequence). J lost 6 bases, V lost 4 bases, and 7 bases had no gene match. The CDR3 runs to 14 residues. Here the CDR3 DNA reads TGTGCCAGCAGTTCACCCGGGACAGGGCGCGAGCAGTACTTC. This translates into CASSSPGTGREQYF.

The genes are TRBV19 and TRBJ1-4, with 8 nucleotides matching TRBD1. V gave up 2 bases and J gave up 8 bases; unmatched junction bases: 13. The CDR3 has 17 amino acids. The V gene's germline CDR1 is LNHDA and CDR2 SQIVND (reference sequence). CDR3 loop: CASSISRQGNPSEKLFF. The DNA for the CDR3 is TGTGCCAGTAGTATATCCCGACAGGGGAACCCTTCCGAAAAACTGTTTTTT.

The V call is TRBV28, the J call TRBJ1-6; TRBD1 matches 7 bases. V lost 6 bases and J lost 6; bases outside the gene matches: 11. From germline, CDR1 is MDHEN and CDR2 SYDVKM. The CDR3 contains 16 residues. The CDR3 loop reads CASSPLTGNGNSPLHF. The CDR3 region has the DNA TGTGCCAGCAGCCCGTTGACAGGGAATGGTAATTCACCCCTCCACTTT.

About this clone itself: The identical CDR3 is also encoded by other nucleotide sequences in the sample. The chain combines TRBV30 with TRBJ1-1; D is unresolved. CDR1 and CDR2 (germline): GTSNPN, SVGIG (reference sequence). The CDR3 spans 13 residues. Trimming left V 0 bases short and J 0 bases short, with 5 bases between. The CDR3 protein is CAWSVQLNTEAFF. The CDR3 DNA is TGTGCCTGGAGTGTACAGCTGAACACTGAAGCTTTCTTT.

The V call is TRBV28, the J call TRBJ2-2; D is perhaps TRBD2 (6 bases). Trimming cost V 10 bases and J 2 bases, with 17 bases left between them. Germline CDR1 is MDHEN and CDR2 is SYDVKM. The CDR3 consists of 15 residues. The CDR3 region has the DNA TGTGCCACCCCCCGACCGGGAGCTAACACCGGGGAGCTGTTTTTT. Its translation is CATPRPGANTGELFF.

The chain joins TRBV3-1 (or the pseudogene TRBV3-2) to TRBJ2-7; 7 nucleotides match TRBD1. CDR3 length: 15 residues. The germline gives CDR1 LGHDT, CDR2 YNNKEL (reference sequence). After removal of 3 bases from V and 5 bases from J, the junction contained 10 bases not matched to a gene. For the CDR3, the DNA is TGTGCCAGCAGCCAGAGAGACAGGGCAATCCACGAGCAGTACTTC. It codes for CASSQRDRAIHEQYF.

This clone was seen a single time. This chain links TRBV7-2 with TRBJ2-7, with TRBD1 matching over 9 bases. The CDR3 contains 15 residues. J gave up 5 bases and V 6 bases, and 11 bases lay outside the gene matches. Germline values: CDR1 SGHTA, CDR2 FQGNSA. The CDR3 is CASRFDRGSLHEQYF. CDR3 DNA sequence: TGTGCCAGCAGATTTGACAGGGGGTCCCTCCACGAGCAGTACTTC.

This clone has just a few counts. The rearrangement uses TRBV3-1 (or the pseudogene TRBV3-2) and TRBJ2-1; 10 bases agree with TRBD2. V lost 2 bases and J lost 3; bases outside the gene matches: 7. The CDR3 has 17 amino acids. Looked up from germline, CDR1 is LGHDT and CDR2 is YNNKEL (reference sequence). CDR3: CASSQTSGVGVYNEQFF. In DNA, the CDR3 is TGTGCCAGCAGCCAAACTAGCGGGGTGGGGGTCTACAATGAGCAGTTCTTC.

The sample holds a few counts of this clone. For the CDR3, the DNA is TGTGCCAGCAGTGACTCGGTAACATATCGTAACACCGGGGAGCTGTTTTTT. This codes for CASSDSVTYRNTGELFF. The chain combines TRBV6-4 with TRBJ2-2; no clear D gene. The germline V gene encodes CDR1 MRHNA and CDR2 SNTAGT. Trimming cost V 0 bases and J 2 bases, with 13 bases left between them. The length of the CDR3 is 17 residues.

In DNA form, the CDR3 reads TGTGCCAGCAGCCCTGTCTGGAGTCAGGGCCAAGAGACCCAGTACTTC. It yields the protein CASSPVWSQGQETQYF. The chain uses TRBV7-2 and TRBJ2-5, with D possibly being TRBD1 (5 bases). The V end was cut by 5 bases, the J end by 1 base, with 17 bases between. Germline V gives CDR1 SGHTA, CDR2 FQGNSA. This CDR3 is 16 amino acids long.

The genes are TRBV28 and TRBJ2-1, with 10 bases aligning to TRBD2. The CDR3 loop spans 16 amino acids. Germline V gene sequence: CDR1 MDHEN, CDR2 SYDVKM. The V and J ends lost 5 bases and 6 bases, in that order; junction bases with no gene match: 10. This chain's CDR3 is CASSPEAGGPLNEQFF. The CDR3 DNA sequence: TGTGCCAGCAGTCCTGAAGCGGGGGGGCCGCTCAATGAGCAGTTCTTC.

This chain connects TRBV7-9 to TRBJ2-2; possible D gene TRBD1, 8 bases. V dropped 6 bases and J dropped 4 bases, with 12 bases sitting between them. The germline V gene encodes CDR1 SEHNR and CDR2 FQNEAQ (reference sequence). The CDR3 totals 14 residues. The CDR3 region is CASRDREGTGELFF. The CDR3 DNA reads as TGTGCCAGCAGGGACAGGGAGGGCACCGGGGAGCTGTTTTTT.

Concerning this clone: A junction end diverges from the germline sequence, so it may reflect a read error. The genes are TRBV28 and TRBJ2-7; 7 bases line up with TRBD1. Germline V gene data show CDR1 as MDHEN and CDR2 as SYDVKM. The CDR3 contains 11 residues. For the CDR3, the DNA is TGTGCCAGCAAGGGACAGCGTTGGGCGGACTTC. It translates to CASKGQRWADF. Full variable domain (remainder filled in from reference TRBV28 and TRBJ2-7): DVKVTQSSRYLVKRTGEKVFLECVQDMDHENMFWYRQDPGLGLRLIYFSYDVKMKEKGDIPEGYSVSREKKERFSLILESASTNQTSMYLCASKGQRWADFGPGTRLTVT.

J is TRBJ1-4 and V is TRBV6-1; a weak D match, TRBD1 (6 bases). V lost 0 bases and J 7 bases, leaving 15 bases between the germline ends. This CDR3 contains 16 residues. CDR1 and CDR2 (germline): MNHNS, SASEGT. CDR3 nucleotide sequence: TGTGCCAGCAGTGAAGCGCAGGGGTGGATGGGTGAAAAACTGTTTTTT. It encodes CASSEAQGWMGEKLFF.

The chain couples TRBV7-2 to TRBJ2-1, with D tentatively TRBD1 (6 bases). Trimming left V 4 bases short and J 2 bases short, with 15 bases between. CDR1 and CDR2 (germline): SGHTA, FQGNSA. The CDR3 spans 16 residues. CDR3 in DNA: TGTGCCAGCAGCTCTAGACAGGTCAGCCCCTACAATGAGCAGTTCTTC. Encoded protein: CASSSRQVSPYNEQFF.